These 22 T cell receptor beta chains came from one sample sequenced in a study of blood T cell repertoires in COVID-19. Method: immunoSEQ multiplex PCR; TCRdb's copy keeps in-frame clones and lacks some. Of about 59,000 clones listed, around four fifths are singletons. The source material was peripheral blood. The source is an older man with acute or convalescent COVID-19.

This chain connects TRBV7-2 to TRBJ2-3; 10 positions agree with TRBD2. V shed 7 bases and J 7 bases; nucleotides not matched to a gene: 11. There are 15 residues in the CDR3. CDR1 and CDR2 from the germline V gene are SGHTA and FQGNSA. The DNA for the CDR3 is TGTGCCAGCACCCGGGGGCTAGCGGGGGCCAATACGCAGTATTTT. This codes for CASTRGLAGANTQYF.

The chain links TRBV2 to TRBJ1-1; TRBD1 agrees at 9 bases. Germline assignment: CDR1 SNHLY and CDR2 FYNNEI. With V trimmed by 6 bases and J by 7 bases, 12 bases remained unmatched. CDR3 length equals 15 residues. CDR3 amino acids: CASRADRGLLYEAFF. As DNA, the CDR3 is TGTGCCAGCAGGGCGGACAGGGGATTATTGTATGAAGCTTTCTTT.

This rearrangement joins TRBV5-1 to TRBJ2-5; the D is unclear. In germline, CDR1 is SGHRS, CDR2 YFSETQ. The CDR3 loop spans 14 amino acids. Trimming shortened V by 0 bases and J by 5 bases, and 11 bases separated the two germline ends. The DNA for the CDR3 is TGCGCCAGCAGCTTGGGCCAGCGTTGGGAGACCCAGTACTTC. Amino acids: CASSLGQRWETQYF.

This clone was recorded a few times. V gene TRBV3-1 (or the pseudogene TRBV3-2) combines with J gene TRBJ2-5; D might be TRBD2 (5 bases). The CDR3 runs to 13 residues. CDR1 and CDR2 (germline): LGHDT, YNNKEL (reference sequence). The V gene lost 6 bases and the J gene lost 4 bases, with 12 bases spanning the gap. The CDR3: CASSLPSGETQYF. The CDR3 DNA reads TGTGCCAGCAGTCTACCAAGCGGAGAGACCCAGTACTTC.

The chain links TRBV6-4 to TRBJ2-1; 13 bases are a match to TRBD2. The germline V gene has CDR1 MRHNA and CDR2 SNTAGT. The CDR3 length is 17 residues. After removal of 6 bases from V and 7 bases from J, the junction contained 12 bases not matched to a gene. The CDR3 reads CASSENTSGRGRNEQFF. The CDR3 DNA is TGTGCCAGCAGCGAGAACACTAGCGGGAGGGGAAGGAATGAGCAGTTCTTC.

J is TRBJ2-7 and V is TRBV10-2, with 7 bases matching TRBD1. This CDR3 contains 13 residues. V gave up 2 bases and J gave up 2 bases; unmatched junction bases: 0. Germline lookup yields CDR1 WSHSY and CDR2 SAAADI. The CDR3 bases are TGCGCCAGCAGTGAGACAGGGGCCTACGAGCAGTACTTC. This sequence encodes CASSETGAYEQYF.

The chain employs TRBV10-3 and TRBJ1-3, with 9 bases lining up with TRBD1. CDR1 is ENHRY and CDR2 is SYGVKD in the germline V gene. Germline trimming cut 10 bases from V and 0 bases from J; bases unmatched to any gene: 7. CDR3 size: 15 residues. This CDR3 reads CATRTGAYSGNTIYF. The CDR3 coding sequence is TGTGCCACTAGGACAGGGGCCTACTCTGGAAACACCATATATTTT.

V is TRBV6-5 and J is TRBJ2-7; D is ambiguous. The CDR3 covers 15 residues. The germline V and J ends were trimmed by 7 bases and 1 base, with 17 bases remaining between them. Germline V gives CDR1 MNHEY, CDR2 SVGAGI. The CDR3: CASMSWVPESYEQYF. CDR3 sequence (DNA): TGTGCCAGCATGAGCTGGGTACCGGAGTCCTACGAGCAGTACTTC.

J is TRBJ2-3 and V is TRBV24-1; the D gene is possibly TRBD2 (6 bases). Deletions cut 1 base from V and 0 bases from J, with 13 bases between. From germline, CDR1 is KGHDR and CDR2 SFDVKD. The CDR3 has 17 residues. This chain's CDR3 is CATSDLAGGASTDTQYF. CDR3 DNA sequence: TGTGCCACCAGTGATTTAGCGGGCGGTGCCAGCACAGATACGCAGTATTTT.

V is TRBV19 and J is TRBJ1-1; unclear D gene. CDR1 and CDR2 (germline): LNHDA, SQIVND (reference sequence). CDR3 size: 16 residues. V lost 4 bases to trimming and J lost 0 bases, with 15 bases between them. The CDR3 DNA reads TGTGCCAGTAGTAGAGGGATCGAAATAATGAACACTGAAGCTTTCTTT. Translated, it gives CASSRGIEIMNTEAFF.

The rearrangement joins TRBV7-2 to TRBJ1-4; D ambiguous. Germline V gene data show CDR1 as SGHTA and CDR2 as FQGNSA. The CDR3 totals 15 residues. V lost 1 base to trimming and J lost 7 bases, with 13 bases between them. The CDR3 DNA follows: TGTGCCAGCAGCTTAGGGCAGTCGGAGGGTGAAAAACTGTTTTTT. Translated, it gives CASSLGQSEGEKLFF.

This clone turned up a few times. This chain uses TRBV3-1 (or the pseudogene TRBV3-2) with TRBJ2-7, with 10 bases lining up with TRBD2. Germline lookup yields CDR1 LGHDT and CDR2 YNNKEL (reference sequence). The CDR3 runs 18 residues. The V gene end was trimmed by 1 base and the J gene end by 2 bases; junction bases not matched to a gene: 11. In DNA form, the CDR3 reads TGTGCCAGCAGCCAAGGCTTATCTAGCGGGAGAGACCCCTACGAGCAGTACTTC. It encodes CASSQGLSSGRDPYEQYF.

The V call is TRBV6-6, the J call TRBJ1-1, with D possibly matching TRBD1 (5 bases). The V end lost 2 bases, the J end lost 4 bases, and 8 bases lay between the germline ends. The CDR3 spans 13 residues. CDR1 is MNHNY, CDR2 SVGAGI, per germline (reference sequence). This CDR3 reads CASSYGQFTEAFF. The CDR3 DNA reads TGTGCCAGCAGTTACGGACAATTCACTGAAGCTTTCTTT.

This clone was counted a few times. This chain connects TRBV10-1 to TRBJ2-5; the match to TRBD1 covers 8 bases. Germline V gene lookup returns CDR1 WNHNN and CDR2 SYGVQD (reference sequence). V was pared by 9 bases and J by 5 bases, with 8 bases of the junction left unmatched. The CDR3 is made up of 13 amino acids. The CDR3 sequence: CASNRGTAETQYF. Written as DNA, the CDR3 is TGCGCCAGTAACAGGGGGACGGCGGAGACCCAGTACTTC.

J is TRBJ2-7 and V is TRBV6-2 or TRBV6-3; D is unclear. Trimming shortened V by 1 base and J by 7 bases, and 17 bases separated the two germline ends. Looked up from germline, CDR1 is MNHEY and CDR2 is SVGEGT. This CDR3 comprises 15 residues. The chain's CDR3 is CASSYFLADFGEQYF. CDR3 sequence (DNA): TGTGCCAGCAGTTACTTTCTTGCTGACTTTGGGGAGCAGTACTTC.

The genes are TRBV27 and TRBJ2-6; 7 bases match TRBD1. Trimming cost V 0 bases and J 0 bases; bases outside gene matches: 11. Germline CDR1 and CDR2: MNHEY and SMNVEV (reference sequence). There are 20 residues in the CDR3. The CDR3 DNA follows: TGTGCCAGCAGTTTATCACCCGACAGGGCTTTCTTCTCTGGGGCCAACGTCCTGACTTTC. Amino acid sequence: CASSLSPDRAFFSGANVLTF. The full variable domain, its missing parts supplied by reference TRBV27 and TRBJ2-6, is EAQVTQNPRYLITVTGKKLTVTCSQNMNHEYMSWYRQDPGLGLRQIYYSMNVEVTDKGDVPEGYKVSRKEKRNFPLILESPSPNQTSLYFCASSLSPDRAFFSGANVLTFGAGSRLTVL.

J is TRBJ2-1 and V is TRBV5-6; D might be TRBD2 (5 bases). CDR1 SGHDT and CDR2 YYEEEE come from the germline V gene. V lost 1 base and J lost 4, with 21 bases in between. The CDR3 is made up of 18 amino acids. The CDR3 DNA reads TGTGCCAGCAGCTTGTGGAGGTTGAGGACCGGCCGTTACAATGAGCAGTTCTTC. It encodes CASSLWRLRTGRYNEQFF.

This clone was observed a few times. For the CDR3, the DNA is TGTGCCAGCAGCATCACAGGGCCCGACTATGGCTACACCTTC. Translation gives CASSITGPDYGYTF. The chain uses TRBV2 and TRBJ1-2; TRBD1 is a possible D gene (6 bases). V was trimmed by 6 bases and J by 3 bases, leaving 14 bases between them. The CDR3 length is 14 residues. Germline CDR1 reads SNHLY; CDR2 reads FYNNEI.

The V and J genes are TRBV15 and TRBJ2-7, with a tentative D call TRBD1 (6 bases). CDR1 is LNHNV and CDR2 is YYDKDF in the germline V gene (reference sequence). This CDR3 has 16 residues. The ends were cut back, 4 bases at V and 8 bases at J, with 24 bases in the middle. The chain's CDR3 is CATSNLQGIVTRQQYF. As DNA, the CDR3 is TGTGCCACCAGCAATCTTCAGGGGATAGTAACTCGGCAGCAGTACTTC. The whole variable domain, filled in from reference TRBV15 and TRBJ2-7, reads DAMVIQNPRYQVTQFGKPVTLSCSQTLNHNVMYWYQQKSSQAPKLLFHYYDKDFNNEADTPDNFQSRRPNTSFCFLDIRSPGLGDTAMYLCATSNLQGIVTRQQYFGPGTRLTVT.

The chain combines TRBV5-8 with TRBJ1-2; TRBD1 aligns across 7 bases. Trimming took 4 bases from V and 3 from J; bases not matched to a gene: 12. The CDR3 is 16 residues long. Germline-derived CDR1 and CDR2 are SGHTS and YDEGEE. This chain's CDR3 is CASSRRQGIIDYGYTF. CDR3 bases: TGTGCCAGCAGCCGACGACAGGGAATTATTGACTATGGCTACACCTTC.

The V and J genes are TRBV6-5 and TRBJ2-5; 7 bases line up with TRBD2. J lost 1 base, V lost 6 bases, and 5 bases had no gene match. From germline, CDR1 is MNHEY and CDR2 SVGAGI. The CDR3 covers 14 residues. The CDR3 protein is CASRSSGVQETQYF. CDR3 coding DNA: TGTGCCAGCAGGTCGAGCGGGGTCCAAGAGACCCAGTACTTC.

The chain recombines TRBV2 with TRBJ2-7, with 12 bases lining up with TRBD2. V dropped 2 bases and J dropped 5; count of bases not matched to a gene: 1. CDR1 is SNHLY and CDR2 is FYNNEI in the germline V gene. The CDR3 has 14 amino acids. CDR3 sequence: CASSESSGRDEQYF. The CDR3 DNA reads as TGTGCCAGCAGTGAATCTAGCGGGAGGGACGAGCAGTACTTC.